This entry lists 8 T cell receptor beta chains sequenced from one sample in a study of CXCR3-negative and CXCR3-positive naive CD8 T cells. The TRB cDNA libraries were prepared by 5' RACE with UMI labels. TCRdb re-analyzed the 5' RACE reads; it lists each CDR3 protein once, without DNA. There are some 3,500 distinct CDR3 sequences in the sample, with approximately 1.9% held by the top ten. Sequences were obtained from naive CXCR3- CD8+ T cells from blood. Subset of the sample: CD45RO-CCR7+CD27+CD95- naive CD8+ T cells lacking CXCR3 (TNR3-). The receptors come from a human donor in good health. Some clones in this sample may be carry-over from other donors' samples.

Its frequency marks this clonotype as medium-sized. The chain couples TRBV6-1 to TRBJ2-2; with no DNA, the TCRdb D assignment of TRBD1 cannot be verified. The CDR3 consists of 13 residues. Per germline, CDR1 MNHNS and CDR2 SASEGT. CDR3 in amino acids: CASSEAGAGELFF.

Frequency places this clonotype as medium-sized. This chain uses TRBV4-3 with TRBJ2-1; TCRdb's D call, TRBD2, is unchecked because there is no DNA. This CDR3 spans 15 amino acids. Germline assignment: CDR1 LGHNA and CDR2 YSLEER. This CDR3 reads CASSQASGTYNEQFF.

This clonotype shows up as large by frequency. CDR3 loop: CASSFIGGDYGYTF. The chain couples TRBV7-2 to TRBJ1-2; the D call of TRBD1 rests on TCRdb alone, since no DNA is present to check it. This CDR3 is built from 14 residues. Per germline, CDR1 SGHTA and CDR2 FQGNSA.

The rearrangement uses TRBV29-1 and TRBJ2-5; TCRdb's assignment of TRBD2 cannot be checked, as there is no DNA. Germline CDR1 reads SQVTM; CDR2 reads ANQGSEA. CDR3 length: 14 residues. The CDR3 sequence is CSGEGLAGDETQYF.

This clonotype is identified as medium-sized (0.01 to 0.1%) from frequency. The CDR3 here is CASSSWRDKETQYF. This rearrangement joins TRBV12-3 or TRBV12-4 to TRBJ2-5. This CDR3 comprises 14 residues.

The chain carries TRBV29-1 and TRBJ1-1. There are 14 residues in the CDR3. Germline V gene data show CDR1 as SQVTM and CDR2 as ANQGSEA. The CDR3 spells CSVEDSSPSTEAFF.

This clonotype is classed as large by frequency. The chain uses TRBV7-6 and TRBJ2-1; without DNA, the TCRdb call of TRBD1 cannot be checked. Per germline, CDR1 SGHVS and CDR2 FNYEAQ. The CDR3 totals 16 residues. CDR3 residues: CASSSGHWTSYNEQFF.

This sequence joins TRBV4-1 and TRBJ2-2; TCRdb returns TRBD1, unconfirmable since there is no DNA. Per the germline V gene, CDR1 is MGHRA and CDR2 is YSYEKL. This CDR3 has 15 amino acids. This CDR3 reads CASSQDTGWPGELFF.